The present entry profiles one T cell receptor (beta chain) with its context. Sequenced by immunoSEQ multiplex PCR; TCRdb stores in-frame clones only, minus some. Of 100,000 to 110,000 clones listed, 87% are singletons. The entry originates in a study of T cell responses to AZD1222 COVID-19 vaccine. The TCR comes from an adult in good health. The sample consisted of peripheral blood, taken on day 0 of MenACWY control vaccination.

CDR3 DNA sequence: TGTGCCAGCAGTCGGGACAGGGATGGCTACACCTTC. Translated, it gives CASSRDRDGYTF. This chain links TRBV6-2 or TRBV6-3 with TRBJ1-2; TRBD1 agrees at 9 bases. V lost 5 bases to trimming and J lost 6 bases; unmatched junction nucleotides: 1. The CDR3 is made up of 12 amino acids. Germline V gene lookup returns CDR1 MNHEY and CDR2 SVGEGT.